The rows below give T cell receptor beta chains drawn from one sample of a study of blood T cell repertoires in COVID-19. The repertoire was sequenced with immunoSEQ multiplex PCR; TCRdb's copy has only in-frame clones and lacks some. Of roughly 200,000 clones in the sample, around 83% were seen once. The material sequenced was PBMCs or T cells enriched from blood (not recorded which). Source of these receptors: a man aged 40-55 years who had recovered from COVID-19. CDR3s include the opening cysteine and the closing phenylalanine or tryptophan. D genes are given only for firm matches. Part of the rows lack a size; the others show once, few, many or a class for expanded clones.

D,size,J,V,DNA,CDR3
.,.,TRBJ2-7,TRBV19,TGTGCCAGTAGTACCCTCTCTTCTGGGGGGGCAAGCTACGAGCAGTACTTC,CASSTLSSGGASYEQYF
.,.,TRBJ1-2,TRBV6-1,TGTGCCAGCAGTGAAACAGGGCTCTTCACCTTC,CASSETGLFTF
TRBD1,.,TRBJ2-7,TRBV29-1,TGCAGCGTTGTCCCCGGGACAGGGCCCCGAGAGCAGTACTTC,CSVVPGTGPREQYF
.,.,TRBJ1-5,TRBV9,TGTGCCAGCAGCGTAGGAGGGGGGGGTCAGCCCCAGCATTTT,CASSVGGGGQPQHF
.,once,TRBJ2-5,TRBV10-1,TGCGCCAGCAGTGAAAGGCGGGACCAAGAGACCCAGTACTTC,CASSERRDQETQYF
.,.,TRBJ2-2,TRBV24-1,TGTGCCGGAATAGATGAGGAGTGGCGCACCGGGGAGCTGTTTTTT,CAGIDEEWRTGELFF
.,.,TRBJ2-7,TRBV28,TGTGCCAGCAGCGGACAGCCTTCCTACGAGCAGTACTTC,CASSGQPSYEQYF
.,.,TRBJ2-7,TRBV18,TGTGCCAGCTTACCGGGACAAACCTACGAGCAGTACTTC,CASLPGQTYEQYF
.,.,TRBJ2-1,TRBV12-5,TGTGCTAGTGGGGGGGGTCCGAGAAGGTTCTTC,CASGGGPRRFF
.,.,TRBJ1-1,TRBV7-8,TGTGCCAGCAGCTTAGGAACAGGGAACACTGAAGCTTTCTTT,CASSLGTGNTEAFF
.,.,TRBJ1-2,TRBV5-6,TGTGCCAGCAGCTTGGAGACAGTCTATGGCTACACCTTC,CASSLETVYGYTF
.,once,TRBJ1-2,TRBV29-1,TGCAGCGTACGATGGGGGCCGACAGCGTCGGGCTATGGCTACACCTTC,CSVRWGPTASGYGYTF
.,.,TRBJ2-2,TRBV30,TGTGCCTGGAATTCGGACACCGGGGAGCTGTTTTTT,CAWNSDTGELFF
.,once,TRBJ2-4,TRBV19,TGTGCCAGTAGTCAGGGGGGTGATCCCAAAAACATTCAGTACTTC,CASSQGGDPKNIQYF
.,.,TRBJ1-3,TRBV2,TGTGCCAGCAGTGAAGGGTGGAAAGCGGGGCCCTCTGGAAACACCATATATTTT,CASSEGWKAGPSGNTIYF
TRBD1,.,TRBJ1-5,TRBV28,TGTGCCAGCAGCTCTCATAGGACAGGGGGTAGCAATCAGCCCCAGCATTTT,CASSSHRTGGSNQPQHF
TRBD1,.,TRBJ1-5,TRBV11-2,TGTGCCAGCAGCTTGGGGGACAGGGGGAGCAATCAGCCCCAGCATTTT,CASSLGDRGSNQPQHF
TRBD2,.,TRBJ2-1,TRBV7-9,TGTGCCAGCAGCTCGTCGGGCGGAGCGGGGAGAACCAATGAGCAGTTCTTC,CASSSSGGAGRTNEQFF
TRBD2,.,TRBJ2-1,TRBV23-1,TGCGCCAGAACCGGGACTAGCGGGGGCTCGAGCTCCTACAATGAGCAGTTCTTC,CARTGTSGGSSSYNEQFF
.,.,TRBJ1-2,TRBV6-2/TRBV6-3,TGTGCCAGCAGTCCCGACAGACAGTATGGCTACACCTTC,CASSPDRQYGYTF
.,.,TRBJ1-4,TRBV6-5,TGTGCCAGCAGTTACCGCGGAGAAACTAATGAAAAACTGTTTTTT,CASSYRGETNEKLFF
.,.,TRBJ1-2,TRBV5-1,TGCGCCAGCAGCCCTGACGGAGCTAACTATGGCTACACCTTC,CASSPDGANYGYTF
.,.,TRBJ1-1,TRBV30,TGTGCCTGGAGTGGGGGCAGGACAATGTCCGACACTGAAGCTTTCTTT,CAWSGGRTMSDTEAFF
TRBD2,.,TRBJ2-5,TRBV11-2,TGTGCCAGCAGCTTAGATCGCCTAGCGGGAGTAGTACGGACCCAGTACTTC,CASSLDRLAGVVRTQYF
TRBD1,.,TRBJ1-1,TRBV2,TGTGCCAGCAGGGGAACAGGGGCCGACACTGAAGCTTTCTTT,CASRGTGADTEAFF
.,.,TRBJ2-7,TRBV10-3,TGTGCCATCAGTGGTCGCGTATCGAGCTACGAGCAGTACTTC,CAISGRVSSYEQYF
.,.,TRBJ1-5,TRBV6-5,TGTGCCAGCAGGAACAGGGTTTATAGCAATCAGCCCCAGCATTTT,CASRNRVYSNQPQHF
.,.,TRBJ1-3,TRBV5-4,TGTGCCAGCAGCTTTGGCGGGAACTCTGGAAACACCATATATTTT,CASSFGGNSGNTIYF
TRBD1,once,TRBJ2-3,TRBV29-1,TGCAGCGTTGCCACAGGGGCAGGGGGCCTAGATACGCAGTATTTT,CSVATGAGGLDTQYF
.,few,TRBJ2-7,TRBV6-1,TGTGCCAGCAGTGAATTTAGCGCCGCCTACGAGCAGTACTTC,CASSEFSAAYEQYF
TRBD2,.,TRBJ2-3,TRBV5-1,TGCGCCAGCAGTAGCGGGGGGCTCACAGATACGCAGTATTTT,CASSSGGLTDTQYF
TRBD1,.,TRBJ1-2,TRBV27,TGTGCCAGCAGTCAGGAGACAGGGGGAAATGGAGGCTACACCTTC,CASSQETGGNGGYTF
TRBD2,.,TRBJ2-3,TRBV28,TGTGCCAGTTGTCGGGACGCCGGACTAGTACACACAGATACGCAGTATTTT,CASCRDAGLVHTDTQYF
TRBD1,.,TRBJ1-1,TRBV6-5,TGTGCCAGCAGGATGGACAGGGGCACTGAAGCTTTCTTT,CASRMDRGTEAFF
.,once,TRBJ1-5,TRBV27,TGTGCCAGCAGCTTCCTTCGCGATCAGCCCCAGCATTTT,CASSFLRDQPQHF